The T cell receptor beta chain under discussion was sequenced for a study of response to subunit inactivated influenza vaccine (dated by TCRdb to between 2017 and 2018). The study in broad terms: Deep quantitative T cell receptor repertoire profiling was used in the study to track responses to a trivalent subunit inactivated influenza vaccine.

Including the terminal cysteine and phenylalanine, the CDR3 comprises 15 residues. The only DNA kept is the CDR3, 45 bases in frame from the first base. V and J are trimmed by 5 bases and 0 bases, and the gene matches miss 6 bases of the junction. CDR1 SEHNR and CDR2 FQNEAQ were looked up in the germline V gene (reference sequence). The method was RT-PCR. Data came from an Illumina HiSeq 2500. The public sequencing data were trimmed at Q25 with fastp and processed into clonotypes with MiXCR by TCRdb, which kept only in-frame beta chains. Each CDR3 protein appears once, grouped with its most common genes and DNA. This sample comprises approximately 700,000 distinct CDR3 sequences, more than 11% of them detected only once. Jointly, the top ten make up 5.5% to 8% of the sample. The investigation overall reported the following: According to the authors, only a limited number of new T cells may be recruited by each seasonal influenza vaccination.

Points on this clonotype: Its antigen specificity is not known. Base qualities are not provided; no much larger clone lies one nucleotide away.

This receptor was identified in a man aged 50 to 60 who received an inactivated influenza vaccine. Donor details come from another sample of the same person, matched by shared clones. The rearranged segments are TRBV7-9 and TRBJ2-7, with 8 junctional bases fitting TRBD2. Source: PBMCs from blood, taken 14 days before vaccination. The sequenced DNA is TGTGCCAGCAGCACTGAGCGGGAGAGCTCCTACGAGCAGTACTTC. This sequence encodes CASSTERESSYEQYF.